The 31 T cell receptor beta chains given below trace back to one sample, sequenced in a study of blood T cell repertoires in COVID-19. TCRdb's copy holds only in-frame clones and misses some; the assay was immunoSEQ multiplex PCR. The sample contains roughly 170,000 clones, roughly 84% of which appear only once. Sequencing input: peripheral blood. The source of these receptors is a man in his 60s who had recovered from COVID-19.

The chain employs TRBV11-3 and TRBJ1-1, with 8 bases fitting TRBD1. The CDR3 runs 14 residues. Looked up from germline, CDR1 is SGHNT and CDR2 is YENEEA. V was pared by 5 bases and J by 2 bases, with 4 bases of the junction left unmatched. CDR3 sequence: CASSTGQANTEAFF. In DNA form, the CDR3 reads TGTGCCAGCAGCACGGGACAGGCCAACACTGAAGCTTTCTTT.

The V call is TRBV7-5, the J call TRBJ1-1; the table names TRBD1, a call not compared with the DNA. TRBV7-5 is noted as a pseudogene. CDR3 length: 17 residues. This CDR3 reads CARSLNYSFVLNTEAFF. CDR3 nucleotide sequence: TGTGCCAGAAGCTTAAATTACAGCTTCGTTTTGAACACTGAAGCTTTCTTT.

The gene calls are TRBV30 and TRBJ2-5; 10 bases fit TRBD1. With 3 bases clipped from V and 4 bases from J, the junction kept 11 bases outside the gene matches. CDR1 is GTSNPN and CDR2 is SVGIG in the germline V gene (reference sequence). This CDR3 region has 16 residues. This CDR3 is CAWRPGQGISGETQYF. Here the CDR3 DNA reads TGTGCCTGGAGGCCGGGACAGGGGATTTCGGGAGAGACCCAGTACTTC. Based on the CDR3 plus reference TRBV30 and TRBJ2-5, the full variable domain is SQTIHQWPATLVQPVGSPLSLECTVEGTSNPNLYWYRQAAGRGLQLLFYSVGIGQISSEVPQNLSASRPQDRQFILSSKKLLLSDSGFYLCAWRPGQGISGETQYFGPGTRLLVL.

The J gene is TRBJ1-6, the V gene TRBV11-2; D unresolved. CDR3 size: 17 residues. Germline V gene lookup returns CDR1 SGHAT and CDR2 FQNNGV. V was pared by 5 bases and J by 0 bases, with 14 bases between. DNA for the CDR3: TGTGCCAGCAGCAAAGCTGCAGGTTACTCCTATAATTCACCCCTCCACTTT. It yields the protein CASSKAAGYSYNSPLHF. Together with reference TRBV11-2 and TRBJ1-6, the CDR3 gives the full variable domain: EAGVAQSPRYKIIEKRQSVAFWCNPISGHATLYWYQQILGQGPKLLIQFQNNGVVDDSQLPKDRFSAERLKGVDSTLKIQPAKLEDSAVYLCASSKAAGYSYNSPLHFGNGTRLTVT.

The sample holds a few counts of this clone. The chain carries TRBV6-5 and TRBJ1-5, with a possible D match to TRBD1 (5 bases). Germline lookup yields CDR1 MNHEY and CDR2 SVGAGI. Trimming cost V 5 bases and J 7 bases, with 15 bases left between them. This CDR3 comprises 14 residues. The CDR3 reads CASSSIRGEQPQHF. CDR3 bases: TGTGCCAGCAGTAGTATAAGGGGCGAACAGCCCCAGCATTTT.

This sequence joins TRBV30 and TRBJ1-2; the D is unclear. Germline V gene sequence: CDR1 GTSNPN, CDR2 SVGIG (reference sequence). Deletions cut 0 bases from V and 8 bases from J, with 16 bases between. The CDR3 spans 14 residues. CDR3 sequence reads: CAWSVVGIPGGYTF. The DNA for the CDR3 is TGTGCCTGGAGTGTCGTTGGGATCCCGGGGGGCTACACCTTC.

CDR3 region: CATSDSGTGENYGYTF. In DNA, the CDR3 is TGTGCCACCAGTGATTCTGGGACAGGGGAGAACTATGGCTACACCTTC. V gene TRBV24-1 combines with J gene TRBJ1-2, with 10 positions matching TRBD1. The CDR3 totals 16 residues. Germline CDR1 and CDR2: KGHDR and SFDVKD. V lost 2 bases and J lost 2; bases outside the gene matches: 4.

V gene TRBV19 combines with J gene TRBJ1-3; D uncertain. Germline V gene data show CDR1 as LNHDA and CDR2 as SQIVND (reference sequence). The CDR3 spans 14 residues. V shed 4 bases and J shed 1 base, with 8 bases lying between them. The CDR3 nucleotides read TGTGCCAGTAGTACTGCTAGATCTGGAAACACCATATATTTT. This encodes CASSTARSGNTIYF.

The chain couples TRBV6-5 to TRBJ1-6; TRBD1 matches at 8 bases. The CDR3 sequence is 14 residues long. The V and J ends lost 5 bases and 10 bases, in that order; junction bases with no gene match: 7. The germline CDR1 and CDR2 sequences are MNHEY and SVGAGI. The CDR3 bases are TGTGCCAGCAGTCGACAGGGGAAGAGCTCACCCCTCCACTTT. Its translation is CASSRQGKSSPLHF.

In this sample, this clone turned up a few times. The CDR3 DNA sequence: TGTGCCAGTAGTATAACAGTGAACACTGAAGCTTTCTTT. Translated: CASSITVNTEAFF. The V gene is TRBV19, the J gene TRBJ1-1; D is ambiguous. Per the germline V gene, CDR1 is LNHDA and CDR2 is SQIVND (reference sequence). With 2 bases removed from V and 0 bases from J, the gap between germline ends came to 4 bases. CDR3 length: 13 residues.

The chain combines TRBV6-5 with TRBJ2-7; 10 bases align to TRBD1. Germline V gives CDR1 MNHEY, CDR2 SVGAGI. The CDR3 has 14 residues. V gave up 9 bases and J gave up 0 bases; unmatched junction bases: 5. CDR3 DNA: TGTGCCAGTACCGGGACAGGGGTCTCCTACGAGCAGTACTTC. It codes for CASTGTGVSYEQYF.

The rearrangement uses TRBV9 and TRBJ2-5, with 7 bases that match TRBD1. CDR1 is SGDLS and CDR2 is YYNGEE in the germline V gene. Trimming removed 3 bases from V and 5 bases from J; junction bases left unmatched: 10. This CDR3 is 15 amino acids long. CDR3 protein: CASSARQGPWETQYF. The CDR3 DNA reads TGTGCCAGCAGCGCCCGACAGGGCCCTTGGGAGACCCAGTACTTC.

The V and J genes are TRBV7-3 and TRBJ2-1; 8 nucleotides agree with TRBD1. The CDR3 is made up of 15 amino acids. V shed 5 bases and J 6 bases; nucleotides not matched to a gene: 9. The germline V gene has CDR1 SGHTA and CDR2 FQGTGA. The DNA for the CDR3 is TGTGCCAGCAGCGTAGCAGGGGGCTTCCTCAATGAGCAGTTCTTC. Translation gives CASSVAGGFLNEQFF.

The chain uses TRBV7-2 and TRBJ2-7, with 11 bases identical to TRBD2. The germline gives CDR1 SGHTA, CDR2 FQGNSA. J was trimmed by 1 base and V by 1 base; bases with no gene match: 9. This CDR3 has 18 residues. CDR3 residues: CASSLVGGGLADSYEQYF. The CDR3 bases are TGTGCCAGCAGCTTAGTTGGGGGGGGACTAGCGGATTCCTACGAGCAGTACTTC.

The genes are TRBV29-1 and TRBJ1-1, with a weak D call TRBD1 (6 bases). The CDR3 contains 14 residues. Germline V gene lookup returns CDR1 SQVTM and CDR2 ANQGSEA. V gave up 4 bases and J gave up 6 bases, with 18 bases separating them. The CDR3 nucleotides read TGCAGCGTTGTTGGGGGCGCGGAGGTCGCTGAAGCTTTCTTT. Protein: CSVVGGAEVAEAFF.

The J gene is TRBJ2-3, the V gene TRBV6-5; 7 bases agree with TRBD2. Germline lookup yields CDR1 MNHEY and CDR2 SVGAGI. V shed 8 bases, J shed 2 bases, and the junction held 7 bases outside the gene matches. The CDR3 is 14 amino acids. The CDR3 here is CASLPSGYTDTQYF. The CDR3 DNA is TGTGCCAGCCTTCCTAGCGGATACACAGATACGCAGTATTTT.

The chain is built from TRBV7-9 and TRBJ2-3, with TRBD2 identical over 7 bases. J was trimmed by 0 bases and V by 5 bases; bases with no gene match: 5. Germline V gene sequence: CDR1 SEHNR, CDR2 FQNEAQ (reference sequence). The length of the CDR3 is 15 residues. CDR3 in amino acids: CASSPSGGSTDTQYF. The DNA for the CDR3 is TGTGCCAGCAGCCCATCGGGGGGTAGCACAGATACGCAGTATTTT. Together with reference TRBV7-9 and TRBJ2-3, the CDR3 gives the full variable domain: DTGVSQNPRHKITKRGQNVTFRCDPISEHNRLYWYRQTLGQGPEFLTYFQNEAQLEKSRLLSDRFSAERPKGSFSTLEIQRTEQGDSAMYLCASSPSGGSTDTQYFGPGTRLTVL.

The chain recombines TRBV3-1 (or the pseudogene TRBV3-2) with TRBJ1-6; perhaps TRBD1 as D (5 bases). Trimming stripped 0 bases from V and 12 bases from J, with 15 bases between. The CDR3 is made up of 15 amino acids. Germline V lookup: CDR1 LGHDT, CDR2 YNNKEL (reference sequence). The CDR3 coding sequence is TGTGCCAGCAGCCAAGATACCAGGGACTCTTTACCCCTCCACTTT. Translated: CASSQDTRDSLPLHF.

The CDR3 DNA is TGTGCCAGCTCATCGACAGAGCTCTATGGCTACACCTTC. Translated: CASSSTELYGYTF. This chain connects TRBV18 to TRBJ1-2; the D gene is possibly TRBD1 (5 bases). This CDR3 contains 13 residues. Germline CDR1 KGHSH, CDR2 LQKENI. V lost 5 bases and J lost 4, with 11 bases in between.

This clone was recorded once. The V and J genes are TRBV12-3 or TRBV12-4 and TRBJ1-3; no reliable D call. This CDR3 has 12 amino acids. Trimming stripped 7 bases from V and 1 base from J, with 5 bases between. For the CDR3, the DNA is TGTGCCAGCACCTCTTCTGGAAACACCATATATTTT. Translation gives CASTSSGNTIYF.

As to this clone: A read error may be the cause here, since a much bigger clone is one base away. The chain employs TRBV21-1 and TRBJ1-1. TRBV21-1 is a documented pseudogene. This CDR3 has 12 amino acids. The CDR3 protein is CASRGGNTEAFF. CDR3 nucleotides: TGTGCCAGCAGGGGGGGGAACACTGAAGCTTTCTTT.

This chain connects TRBV6-2 or TRBV6-3 to TRBJ1-6; unclear D gene. CDR3 length equals 14 residues. V was clipped by 6 bases and J by 10 bases, with 16 bases between them. CDR1 is MNHEY and CDR2 is SVGEGT in the germline V gene. The CDR3 spells CASSSEPGRSPLHF. The CDR3 DNA follows: TGTGCCAGCAGCAGCGAGCCTGGTCGGTCACCCCTCCACTTT.

As regards this clone: The same CDR3 can be traced to other DNA sequences in this sample. The chain recombines TRBV3-1 (or the pseudogene TRBV3-2) with TRBJ2-3; D might be TRBD2 (6 bases). The CDR3 covers 13 residues. The germline V gene encodes CDR1 LGHDT and CDR2 YNNKEL (reference sequence). V shed 3 bases and J shed 4 bases, with 8 bases lying between them. Written as DNA, the CDR3 is TGTGCCAGCAGCCAGGGCGGGGCAGATACGCAGTATTTT. It is translated as CASSQGGADTQYF.

The chain has TRBV5-4 and TRBJ1-1; D unresolved. Germline V lookup: CDR1 SGHNT, CDR2 YYREEE (reference sequence). This CDR3 is built from 14 residues. Trimming removed 6 bases from V and 5 bases from J, with 17 bases in between. CDR3 in DNA: TGTGCCAGCACCTTTGGGTTGGCGGATACTGAAGCTTTCTTT. Translation gives CASTFGLADTEAFF.

Note on this clone: Different DNA sequences within this sample yield the same CDR3. V usage is TRBV9 and J usage is TRBJ1-1; D is unclear. The germline CDR1 and CDR2 sequences are SGDLS and YYNGEE. The CDR3 is 13 amino acids. V shed 0 bases and J shed 3 bases, with 6 bases lying between them. The CDR3 sequence: CASSVVSDTEAFF. The CDR3 DNA follows: TGTGCCAGCAGCGTAGTGTCGGACACTGAAGCTTTCTTT.

The J gene is TRBJ1-5, the V gene TRBV19; TRBD1 matches at 9 bases. V lost 3 bases, J lost 2 bases, and 8 bases stayed unmatched. The CDR3 totals 17 residues. The germline gives CDR1 LNHDA, CDR2 SQIVND (reference sequence). CDR3 loop: CASSMYDRGIGNQPQHF. CDR3 bases: TGTGCCAGTAGTATGTACGACAGGGGGATTGGCAATCAGCCCCAGCATTTT.

The chain combines TRBV6-2 or TRBV6-3 with TRBJ1-1, with 10 nucleotides matching TRBD1. This CDR3 is 14 amino acids long. V lost 2 bases, J lost 11 bases, and 8 bases stayed unmatched. Germline V gives CDR1 MNHEY, CDR2 SVGEGT. The chain's CDR3 is CASSYRDRGLAAFF. CDR3 DNA: TGTGCCAGCAGTTACAGGGACAGGGGTTTGGCGGCTTTCTTT.

The gene calls are TRBV6-6 and TRBJ2-2, with TRBD1 as a possible D gene (5 bases). Deletions cut 6 bases from V and 1 base from J, with 9 bases between. The germline CDR1 and CDR2 sequences are MNHNY and SVGAGI (reference sequence). This CDR3 is built from 14 residues. The CDR3: CASRPGQNTGELFF. CDR3 in DNA: TGTGCCAGCAGACCCGGACAGAACACCGGGGAGCTGTTTTTT.

The rearrangement uses TRBV18 and TRBJ2-3, with 14 bases fitting TRBD2. The ends lost 6 bases at V and 3 bases at J; junction bases unmatched: 8. The CDR3 runs 17 residues. Per the germline V gene, CDR1 is KGHSH and CDR2 is LQKENI. DNA for the CDR3: TGTGCCAGCTCTCCGGGACTAGCGGGGGTTGGGACAGATACGCAGTATTTT. Translating it yields CASSPGLAGVGTDTQYF.

The chain recombines TRBV5-5 with TRBJ2-7; D call uncertain. V lost 0 bases, J lost 3 bases, and 7 bases lay in between. This CDR3 spans 13 amino acids. Germline lookup yields CDR1 SGHKS and CDR2 YYEKEE (reference sequence). The CDR3 region has the DNA TGTGCCAGCAGCTTGGACCTATTCTACGAGCAGTACTTC. Protein sequence: CASSLDLFYEQYF. Based on the CDR3 plus reference TRBV5-5 and TRBJ2-7, the full variable domain is DAGVTQSPTHLIKTRGQQVTLRCSPISGHKSVSWYQQVLGQGPQFIFQYYEKEERGRGNFPDRFSARQFPNYSSELNVNALLLGDSALYLCASSLDLFYEQYFGPGTRLTVT.

The CDR3 DNA reads TGTGCCAGCAGCCAAGATGAAAGGGACAGTAGGGCTTTCTTT. Protein sequence: CASSQDERDSRAFF. The rearrangement joins TRBV3-1 (or the pseudogene TRBV3-2) to TRBJ1-1; TRBD1 matches 7 bases. V shed 0 bases, J shed 11 bases, and the junction held 9 bases outside the gene matches. CDR3 length: 14 residues. Germline assignment: CDR1 LGHDT and CDR2 YNNKEL (reference sequence).